The clone carrying this TCR beta chain was seen once. No antigen is known for it. People who had autoimmune disease history or systemic immunosuppression were excluded. Baseline, cycle 4 day 1, and cycle 7 day 1 were the blood sampling points. The sample is drawn from a study of OX40 agonist ivuxolimab in advanced cancers. Study overall: Having had anti-PD-1, anti-PD-L1 or anti-CTLA-4 therapy before was allowed, and over 35% had some.

This table comes from immunoSEQ multiplex PCR, and its TCRdb copy is limited to in-frame clones, with some not included. The sample has around 92,000 clones, roughly 94% seen once. Points from the study as a whole: Researchers report that CD8+ T cells had, on average, more expanded clones than CD4+.

This CDR3 comprises 13 residues. Germline V CDR1 and CDR2: KGHSH, LQKENI. Trimming cost V 5 bases and J 6 bases, with 14 bases left between them. This specimen consisted of CD4+ or CD8+ T cells sorted from blood, obtained in a trial of the OX40 agonist ivuxolimab. This receptor was obtained from an adult with an advanced solid tumor such as melanoma, head and neck, liver or kidney cancer. The chain has TRBV18 and TRBJ2-7, with D possibly called TRBD1 or TRBD2 (5 bases each). The DNA for the CDR3 is TGTGCCAGCTCATCCCCCGGGGCGTCCGAGCAGTACTTC. Protein sequence: CASSSPGASEQYF.